The sequence of this TCR beta chain was determined in a study of cytomegalovirus exposure and HLA in healthy donors. Study-wide results and caveats: The authors assumed roughly uniform sequencing depth across donors for presence/absence analyses.

V was trimmed by 4 bases and J by 1 base, leaving 10 bases between them. The CDR3 loop spans 14 amino acids. The germline V gene has CDR1 SGHNT and CDR2 YENEEA. This PCR relied on a set of 60 Vbeta primers and 13 Jbeta primers. Profiling relied on immunoSEQ multiplex PCR, and the TCRdb table lists in-frame clones only, not all of them. Its listing shows fewer than 250,000 clones. A remark on this clone: The antigen remains undetermined.

This clonotype originated in a woman aged 25-40 years in good health and CMV-seropositive. Specimen: PBMCs. The chain recombines TRBV11-3 with TRBJ2-5; possibly TRBD2 for D (6 bases). This chain's CDR3 is CASSSDSGQETQYF. Here the CDR3 DNA reads TGTGCCAGCAGCTCAGATAGCGGCCAAGAGACCCAGTACTTC. The variable domain in full, completed from reference TRBV11-3 and TRBJ2-5, reads EAGVVQSPRYKIIEKKQPVAFWCNPISGHNTLYWYLQNLGQGPELLIRYENEEAVDDSQLPKDRFSAERLKGVDSTLKIQPAELGDSAVYLCASSSDSGQETQYFGPGTRLLVL.